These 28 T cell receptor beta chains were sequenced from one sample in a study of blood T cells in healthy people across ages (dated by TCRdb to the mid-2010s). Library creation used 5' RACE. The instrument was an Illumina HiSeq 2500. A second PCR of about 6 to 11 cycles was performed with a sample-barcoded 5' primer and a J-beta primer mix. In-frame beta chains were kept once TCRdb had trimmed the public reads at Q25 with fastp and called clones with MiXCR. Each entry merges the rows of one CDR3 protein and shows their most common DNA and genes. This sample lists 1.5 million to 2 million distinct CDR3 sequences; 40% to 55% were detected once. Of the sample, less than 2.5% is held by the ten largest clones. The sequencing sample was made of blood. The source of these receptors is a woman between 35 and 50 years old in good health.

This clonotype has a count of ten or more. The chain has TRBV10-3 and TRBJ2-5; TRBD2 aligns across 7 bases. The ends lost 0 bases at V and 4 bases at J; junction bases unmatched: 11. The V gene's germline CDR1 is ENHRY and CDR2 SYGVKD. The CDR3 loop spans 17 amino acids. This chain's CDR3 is CAISESTFSGPRETQYF. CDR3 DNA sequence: TGTGCCATCAGTGAGTCGACGTTTAGCGGGCCTCGAGAGACCCAGTACTTC.

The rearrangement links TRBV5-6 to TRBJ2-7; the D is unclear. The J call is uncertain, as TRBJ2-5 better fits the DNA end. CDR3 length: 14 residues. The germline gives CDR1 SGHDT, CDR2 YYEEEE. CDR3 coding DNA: TGTGCCAGCAGCTTACGACTGGGAAGCGAGACCCAGTACTTC. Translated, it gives CASSLRLGSETQYF.

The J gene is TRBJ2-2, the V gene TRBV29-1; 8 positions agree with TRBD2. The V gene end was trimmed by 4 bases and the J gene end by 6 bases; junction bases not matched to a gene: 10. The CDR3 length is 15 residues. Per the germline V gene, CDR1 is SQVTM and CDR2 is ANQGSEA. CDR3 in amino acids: CSVVSRGGIAGELFF. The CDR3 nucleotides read TGCAGCGTTGTATCCCGGGGGGGCATCGCCGGGGAGCTGTTTTTT.

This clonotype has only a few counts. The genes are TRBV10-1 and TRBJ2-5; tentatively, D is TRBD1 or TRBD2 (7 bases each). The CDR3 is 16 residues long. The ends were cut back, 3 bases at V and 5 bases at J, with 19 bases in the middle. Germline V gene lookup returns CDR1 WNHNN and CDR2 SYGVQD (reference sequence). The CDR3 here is CASSDHRQGGRETQYF. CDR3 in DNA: TGCGCCAGCAGTGATCACCGACAGGGAGGGCGGGAGACCCAGTACTTC.

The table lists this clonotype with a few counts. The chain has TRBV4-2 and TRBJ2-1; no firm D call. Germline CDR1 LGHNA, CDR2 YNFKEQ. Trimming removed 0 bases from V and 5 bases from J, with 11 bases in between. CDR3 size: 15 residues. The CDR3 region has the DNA TGTGCCAGCAGCCAAGAACTTTCCGGCCACAATGAGCAGTTCTTC. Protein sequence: CASSQELSGHNEQFF.

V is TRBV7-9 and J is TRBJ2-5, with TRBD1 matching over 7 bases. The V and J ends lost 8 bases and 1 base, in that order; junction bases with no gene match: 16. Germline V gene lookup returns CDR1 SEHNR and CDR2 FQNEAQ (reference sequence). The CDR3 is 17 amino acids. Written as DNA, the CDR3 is TGTGCCAGCGGCTACGTCACCTCCGGGACAGCCCAAGAGACCCAGTACTTC. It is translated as CASGYVTSGTAQETQYF.

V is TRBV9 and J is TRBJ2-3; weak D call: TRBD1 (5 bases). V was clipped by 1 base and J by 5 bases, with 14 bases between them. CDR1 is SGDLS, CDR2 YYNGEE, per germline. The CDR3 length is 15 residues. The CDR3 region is CASSVRGFTRDTQYF. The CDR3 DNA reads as TGTGCCAGCAGCGTAAGGGGATTTACGCGAGATACGCAGTATTTT. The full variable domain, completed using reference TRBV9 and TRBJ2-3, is DSGVTQTPKHLITATGQRVTLRCSPRSGDLSVYWYQQSLDQGLQFLIQYYNGEERAKGNILERFSAQQFPDLHSELNLSSLELGDSALYFCASSVRGFTRDTQYFGPGTRLTVL.

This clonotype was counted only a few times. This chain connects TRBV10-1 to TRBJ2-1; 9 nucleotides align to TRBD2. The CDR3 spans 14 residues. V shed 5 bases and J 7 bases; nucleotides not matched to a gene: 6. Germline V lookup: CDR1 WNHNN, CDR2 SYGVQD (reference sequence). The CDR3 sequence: CASSNQRGANEQFF. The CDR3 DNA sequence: TGCGCCAGCAGTAATCAGCGGGGGGCGAATGAGCAGTTCTTC.

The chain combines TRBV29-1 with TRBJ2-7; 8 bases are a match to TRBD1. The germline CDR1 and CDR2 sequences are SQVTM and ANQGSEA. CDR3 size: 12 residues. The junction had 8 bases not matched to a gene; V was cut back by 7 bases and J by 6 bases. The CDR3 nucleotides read TGCAGCGCACGACAGGGGATCGGCGAGCAGTACTTC. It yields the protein CSARQGIGEQYF.

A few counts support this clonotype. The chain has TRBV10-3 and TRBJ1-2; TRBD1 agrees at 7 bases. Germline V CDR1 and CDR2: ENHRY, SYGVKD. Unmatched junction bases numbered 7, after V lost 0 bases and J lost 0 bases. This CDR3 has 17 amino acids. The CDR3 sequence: CAISESLQGFPNYGYTF. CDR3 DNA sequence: TGTGCCATCAGTGAGTCGCTACAGGGGTTCCCTAACTATGGCTACACCTTC.

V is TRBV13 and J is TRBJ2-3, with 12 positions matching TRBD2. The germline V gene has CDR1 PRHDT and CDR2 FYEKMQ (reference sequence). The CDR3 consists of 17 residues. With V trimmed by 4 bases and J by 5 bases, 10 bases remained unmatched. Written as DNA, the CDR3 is TGTGCCAGCAGCTCCTCTAGCGGGGGGGACTCACGAGATACGCAGTATTTT. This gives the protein CASSSSSGGDSRDTQYF.

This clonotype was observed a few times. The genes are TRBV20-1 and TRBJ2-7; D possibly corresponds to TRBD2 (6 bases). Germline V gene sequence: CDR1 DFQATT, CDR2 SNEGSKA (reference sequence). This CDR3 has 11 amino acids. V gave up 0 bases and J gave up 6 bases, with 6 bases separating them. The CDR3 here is CSAREGGEQYF. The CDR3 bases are TGCAGTGCTAGAGAGGGGGGCGAGCAGTACTTC.

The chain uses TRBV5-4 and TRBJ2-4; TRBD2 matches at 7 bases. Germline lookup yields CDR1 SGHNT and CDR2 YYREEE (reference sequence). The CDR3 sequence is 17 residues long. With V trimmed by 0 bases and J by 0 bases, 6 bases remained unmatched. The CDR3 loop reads CASSLALTSQAKNIQYF. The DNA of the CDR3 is TGTGCCAGCAGCTTGGCCCTGACTAGCCAAGCCAAAAACATTCAGTACTTC.

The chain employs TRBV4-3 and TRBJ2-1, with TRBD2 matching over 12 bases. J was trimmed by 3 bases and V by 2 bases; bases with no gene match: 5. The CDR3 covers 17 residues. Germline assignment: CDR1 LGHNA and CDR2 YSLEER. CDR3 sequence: CASSQYWTSGDYNEQFF. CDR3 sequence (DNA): TGCGCCAGCAGCCAATATTGGACTAGCGGGGACTACAATGAGCAGTTCTTC.

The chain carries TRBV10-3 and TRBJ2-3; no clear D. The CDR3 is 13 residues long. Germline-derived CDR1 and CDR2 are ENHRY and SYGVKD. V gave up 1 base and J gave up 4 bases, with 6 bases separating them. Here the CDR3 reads CAISELGPDTQYF. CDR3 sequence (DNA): TGTGCCATCAGTGAGTTGGGTCCAGATACGCAGTATTTT.

CDR3 residues: CASSLMAGDTQYF. The CDR3, as DNA: TGTGCCAGCAGCTTAATGGCCGGCGATACGCAGTATTTT. This chain connects TRBV7-2 to TRBJ2-3; D is uncertain. Germline V gives CDR1 SGHTA, CDR2 FQGNSA. The CDR3 has 13 amino acids. V lost 2 bases and J lost 6, with 9 bases in between.

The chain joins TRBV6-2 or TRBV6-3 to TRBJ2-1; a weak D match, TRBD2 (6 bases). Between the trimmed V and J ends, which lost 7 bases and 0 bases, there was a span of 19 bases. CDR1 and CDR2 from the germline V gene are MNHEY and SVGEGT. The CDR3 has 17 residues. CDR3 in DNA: TGTGCCAGCACCGGAGGGGCGTCGGCGGACTCCTACAATGAGCAGTTCTTC. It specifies CASTGGASADSYNEQFF.

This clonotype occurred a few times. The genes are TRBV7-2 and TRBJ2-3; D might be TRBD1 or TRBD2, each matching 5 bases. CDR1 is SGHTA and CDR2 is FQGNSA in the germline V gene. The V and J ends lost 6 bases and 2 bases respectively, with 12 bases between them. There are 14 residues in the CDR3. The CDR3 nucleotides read TGTGCCAGCAGGGTGGGGACCGCCACAGATACGCAGTATTTT. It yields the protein CASRVGTATDTQYF.

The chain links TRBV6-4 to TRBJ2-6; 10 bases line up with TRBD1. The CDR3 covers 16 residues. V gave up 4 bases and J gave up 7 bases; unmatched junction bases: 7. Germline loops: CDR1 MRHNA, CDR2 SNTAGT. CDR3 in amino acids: CASSGQGAGGANVLTF. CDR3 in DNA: TGTGCCAGCAGTGGACAGGGGGCTGGTGGAGCCAACGTCCTGACTTTC.

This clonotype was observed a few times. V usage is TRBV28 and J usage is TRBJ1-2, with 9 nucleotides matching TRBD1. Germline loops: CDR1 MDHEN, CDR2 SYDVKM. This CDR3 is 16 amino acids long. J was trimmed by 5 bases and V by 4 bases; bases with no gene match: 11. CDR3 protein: CASSSPRTGARYGYTF. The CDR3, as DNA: TGTGCCAGCAGTTCTCCCCGGACAGGGGCTCGGTATGGCTACACCTTC.

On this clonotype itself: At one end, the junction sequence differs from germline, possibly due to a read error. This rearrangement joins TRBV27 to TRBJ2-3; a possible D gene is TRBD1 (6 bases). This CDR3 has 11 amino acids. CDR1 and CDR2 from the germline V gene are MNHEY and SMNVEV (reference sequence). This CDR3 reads CTSIRGDTQYF. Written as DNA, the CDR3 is TGTACCAGCATAAGGGGGGATACGCAGTATTTT.

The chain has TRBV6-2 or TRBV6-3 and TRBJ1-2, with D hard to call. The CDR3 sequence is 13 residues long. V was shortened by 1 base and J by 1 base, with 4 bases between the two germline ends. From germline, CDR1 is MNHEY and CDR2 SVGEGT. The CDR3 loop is CASSYLVNYGYTF. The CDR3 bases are TGTGCCAGCAGTTACTTGGTTAACTATGGCTACACCTTC.

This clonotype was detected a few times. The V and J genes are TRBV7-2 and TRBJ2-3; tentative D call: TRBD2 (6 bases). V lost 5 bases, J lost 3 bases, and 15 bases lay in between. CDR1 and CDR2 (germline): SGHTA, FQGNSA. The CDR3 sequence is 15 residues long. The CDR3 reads CASSLGGETTDTQYF. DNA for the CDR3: TGTGCCAGCAGCCTGGGCGGGGAGACTACAGATACGCAGTATTTT.

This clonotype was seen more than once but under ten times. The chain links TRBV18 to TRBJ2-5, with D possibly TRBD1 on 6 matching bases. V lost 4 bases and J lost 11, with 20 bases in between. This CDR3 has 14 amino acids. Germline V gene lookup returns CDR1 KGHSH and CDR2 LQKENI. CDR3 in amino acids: CASSLKQGIGEQYF. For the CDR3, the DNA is TGTGCCAGCTCACTCAAACAGGGAATCGGGGAGCAGTACTTC. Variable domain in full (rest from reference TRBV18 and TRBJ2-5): NAGVMQNPRHLVRRRGQEARLRCSPMKGHSHVYWYRQLPEEGLKFMVYLQKENIIDESGMPKERFSAEFPKEGPSILRIQQVVRGDSAAYFCASSLKQGIGEQYFGPGTRLLVL.

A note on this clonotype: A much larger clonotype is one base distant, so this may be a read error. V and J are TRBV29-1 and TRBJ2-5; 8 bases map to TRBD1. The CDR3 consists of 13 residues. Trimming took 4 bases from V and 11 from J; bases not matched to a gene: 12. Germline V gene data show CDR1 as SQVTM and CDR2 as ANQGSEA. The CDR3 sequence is CSVGGQAINEQYF. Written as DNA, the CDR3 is TGCAGCGTTGGGGGACAGGCGATCAATGAGCAGTACTTC.

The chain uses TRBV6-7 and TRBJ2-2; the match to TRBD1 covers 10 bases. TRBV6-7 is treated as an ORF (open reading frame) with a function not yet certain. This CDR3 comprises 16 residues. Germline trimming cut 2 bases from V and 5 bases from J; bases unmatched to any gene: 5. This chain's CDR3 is CASSYTTGGRTGELFF. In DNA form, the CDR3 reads TGTGCCAGCAGTTACACGACAGGGGGCCGTACCGGGGAGCTGTTTTTT.

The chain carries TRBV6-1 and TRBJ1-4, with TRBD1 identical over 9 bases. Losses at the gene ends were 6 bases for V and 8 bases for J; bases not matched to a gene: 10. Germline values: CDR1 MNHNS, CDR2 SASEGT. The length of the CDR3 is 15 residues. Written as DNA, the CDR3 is TGTGCCAGCAGCTCCCCCGGGACAGGGAAGGAAAAACTGTTTTTT. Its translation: CASSSPGTGKEKLFF.

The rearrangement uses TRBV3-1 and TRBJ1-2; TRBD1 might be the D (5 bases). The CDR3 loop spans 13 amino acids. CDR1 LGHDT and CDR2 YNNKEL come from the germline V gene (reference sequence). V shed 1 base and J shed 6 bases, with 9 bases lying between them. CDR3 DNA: TGTGCCAGCAGCCAAGGACAGTTTAATGGCTACACCTTC. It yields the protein CASSQGQFNGYTF.